This TCR beta chain appears in the sequencing data of a study of blood T cell repertoires in COVID-19 (TCRdb year 2020). In terms of the full investigation: The collaborator samples originated in the United States, Italy and Spain and spanned the acute and convalescent phases of COVID-19. The samples were drawn from two sources: the first 160 participants of the ongoing ImmuneRACE study, and 1,000 to 1,500 subjects contributed by 6 global collaborators. The repertoires were released in a freely available public database meant as a resource for research on the immune response to SARS-CoV-2. Sample metadata almost always included a de-identified subject ID, COVID-19 status, age in years and sex. Where available, HLA class I and class II types were taken from metadata supplied by the sample provider and were not determined by assay-based typing. Deeply sampled blood TCRbeta repertoires from subjects exposed to, actively infected with, or recovered from COVID-19 were included in the dataset. The material from the prospective study consisted of cDNA or gDNA derived from T cells, B-cell-depleted T cells, or PBMCs. Study-level results and caveats: How much clinical and demographic metadata was included differed by source and by participant, and the metadata was provided uncurated.

The immunoSEQ Assay, a bias-controlled multiplex PCR, was used to amplify TCRbeta CDR3 regions from genomic DNA. The published analysis was carried out like this. The number of nucleated cells in each sample was estimated from the amplification of reference gene primers within the assay. To quantify the absolute abundance of each unique TCRbeta CDR3 rearrangement, sequence reads were collapsed and filtered. For each sample, productive Simpson clonality was calculated by taking the square root of Simpson's diversity index across productive rearrangements. The table was pulled from immuneACCESS by TCRdb, which kept in-frame rearrangements only. Such tables lose some clones; where checked, under half of the loss comes from unresolved V genes, and the rest has no known cause. V and J calls and clone size follow that table, whereas D and trimming were derived from the DNA. Recorded for this sample are about 100,000 clones; around four fifths of them occurred a single time. The top ten clones comprise over 10% of the sample.

About this clone itself: Its antigen is currently not known. The record has no base qualities; no much larger clone is one base away.

Each collaborating institution followed its own protocols to collect whole blood in K2EDTA tubes. For TCRbeta analysis, collaborators shipped samples as frozen whole blood, isolated PBMCs, or DNA extracted from either of those sample types. The receptor was isolated from a man between 50 and 59 years old with active or convalescent COVID-19. Sequencing input: peripheral blood.

For the CDR3, the sequence is CASSLVDRGREQYF. The nucleotides are TGTGCCAGCAGCTTGGTTGACAGGGGGCGCGAGCAGTACTTC. The chain links TRBV5-6 with TRBJ2-7, and 10 junctional nucleotides match TRBD1. The CDR3 goes from the cysteine to the phenylalanine over 14 residues. Here the CDR3 DNA is all that survives: 42 bases in frame from base 1. CDR1 SGHDT and CDR2 YYEEEE are derived from the germline V gene. The V end gives up 0 bases and the J end 6 bases, leaving 3 bases in the junction not matched to a gene. The CDR3, completed at both ends by the reference TRBV5-6 and TRBJ2-7 genes, gives the full variable domain DAGVTQSPTHLIKTRGQQVTLRCSPKSGHDTVSWYQQALGQGPQFIFQYYEEEERQRGNFPDRFSGHQFPNYSSELNVNALLLGDSALYLCASSLVDRGREQYFGPGTRLTVT.